This T cell receptor (beta chain) came from a study of control samples from healthy donors and cancer patients (dated by TCRdb to 2018 to 2020). This clone has just a few counts. The target of this receptor is not known. No quality values exist for individual bases; no much larger clone is one base distant. V and J lose 2 bases and 0 bases, and a span of 11 bases separates them. The CDR3 goes from the cysteine to the phenylalanine over 16 residues. The read is trimmed to its CDR3 DNA, 48 bases read in frame from base 1. From a lookup of the germline V gene, CDR1 and CDR2 are MNHEY and SVGAGI. Library preparation was by the immunoSEQ multiplex PCR assay. TCRdb stores this immuneACCESS table with in-frame sequences only. Part of the clones is absent; in the studies checked, under half of the shortfall reflects unresolved V genes, and no reason is known for the rest. This sample comprises 150,000 to 200,000 clones, around 90% of them detected only once. The ten most abundant clones make up approximately 1.5% of the sample.

The rearranged segments are TRBV6-5 and TRBJ1-5, with no confident D gene call. Sequenced: blood. This sequence was found in a woman between 45 and 65 years old in good health. The bases are TGTGCCAGCAGTTACCCCACGACCTATAGCAATCAGCCCCAGCATTTT. Its protein product is CASSYPTTYSNQPQHF.